This TCR beta chain was captured by sequencing in a study of CD8 T cells in Susac syndrome. cDNA came from about 0.5 to 1 ug RNA primed by random hexamers. TCR beta CDR3 was amplified by immunoSEQ covering 54 Vbeta and 13 Jbeta. TCRdb analysed the immunoSEQ multiplex PCR reads with MiXCR anew, one entry per CDR3 protein. The sample carries fewer than 350,000 distinct CDR3 sequences, 90% to 95% recorded once. TEMRA cells were FACS-enriched, with CD8+ and CD4+ T cells isolated negatively. The CDR3 extends over 15 amino acids. Germline-derived CDR1 and CDR2 are MDHEN and SYDVKM. V shed 4 bases and J shed 8 bases, with 17 bases lying between them.

The source material was CD4+ T cells from PBMCs. The V and J genes are TRBV28 and TRBJ1-4, with D tentatively TRBD1 (5 bases). The sequence was collected from a human donor with multiple sclerosis. The CDR3 spells CASSWGTEAGEKLFF. The DNA of the CDR3 is TGTGCCAGCAGTTGGGGGACTGAGGCGGGGGAAAAACTGTTTTTT. The full variable domain, with the rest looked up from reference TRBV28 and TRBJ1-4, is DVKVTQSSRYLVKRTGEKVFLECVQDMDHENMFWYRQDPGLGLRLIYFSYDVKMKEKGDIPEGYSVSREKKERFSLILESASTNQTSMYLCASSWGTEAGEKLFFGSGTQLSVL.